The sequence of this T cell receptor (beta chain) was determined in a study of T cell responses to AZD1222 COVID-19 vaccine. Findings and caveats of the study: Baseline serology detected seropositivity in only six or seven AZD1222 recipients. Unmutated variant regions are reportedly the target of nearly half of TCRs that are spike-specific. CD4 TCRs linked to vaccination spanned spike, dominating at 160-218 and 743-854. Repertoire samples came only from after the peak T cell response.

Data came from immunoSEQ multiplex PCR; TCRdb stores just in-frame clones and leaves some out. The sample consists of 95,000 to 150,000 clones, around nine tenths of them appearing once. With respect to this clone: Its antigen is still unknown.

The V and J ends lost 3 bases and 0 bases, in that order; junction bases with no gene match: 8. The germline CDR1 and CDR2 sequences are LGHDT and YNNKEL (reference sequence). The CDR3 contains 17 residues. The clonotype was recovered from an adult in good health. Source: peripheral blood, taken on day 0 of AZD1222 vaccination. This chain uses TRBV3-1 (or the pseudogene TRBV3-2) with TRBJ1-5, with TRBD1 matching 7 bases. CDR3 in DNA: TGTGCCAGCAGCCAGGCTGGGACAGTTAATAGCAATCAGCCCCAGCATTTT. Protein product: CASSQAGTVNSNQPQHF.